This entry features one T cell receptor (beta chain) sequence. V was pared by 3 bases and J by 2 bases, with 11 bases between. This CDR3 comprises 15 residues. Per germline, CDR1 SGHAT and CDR2 FQNNGV. The sample originates from a study of blood T cell repertoires in COVID-19. Study at large: Some COVID-19 samples were acute and others convalescent; all came from the United States, Italy and Spain.

In the original workflow: Amplified reference gene primers provided the basis for estimating nucleated cell counts. Only in-frame clones appear in the TCRdb table, and some are missing; sequencing was by immunoSEQ multiplex PCR. V, J and clone size are taken as reported in that table, and D and trimming were inferred from the DNA itself. The sample holds about 80,000 clones, under 85% seen once. This chain uses TRBV11-2 with TRBJ1-3; maybe TRBD1 (5 bases). The sequenced sample consisted of peripheral blood. The clonotype comes from a human donor in a cohort sampled during active COVID-19. The CDR3 nucleotides read TGTGCCAGCAGCTTTGGCGGGGCGACTGGAAACACCATATATTTT. Its translation is CASSFGGATGNTIYF.